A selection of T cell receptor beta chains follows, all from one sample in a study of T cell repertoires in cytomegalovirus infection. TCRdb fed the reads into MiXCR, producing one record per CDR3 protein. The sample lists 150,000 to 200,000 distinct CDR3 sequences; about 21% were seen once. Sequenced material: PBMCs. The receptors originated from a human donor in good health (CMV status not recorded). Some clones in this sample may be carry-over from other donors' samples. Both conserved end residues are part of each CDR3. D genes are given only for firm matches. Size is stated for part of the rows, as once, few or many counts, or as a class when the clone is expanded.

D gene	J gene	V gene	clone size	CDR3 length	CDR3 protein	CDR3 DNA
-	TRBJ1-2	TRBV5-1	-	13	CASSPGENYGYTF	TGCGCCAGCAGCCCAGGCGAAAACTATGGCTACACCTTC
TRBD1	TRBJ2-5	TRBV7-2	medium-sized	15	CASSSETGGGETQYF	TGTGCCAGCAGCTCAGAGACAGGGGGAGGAGAGACCCAGTACTTC
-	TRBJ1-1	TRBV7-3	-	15	CASSHGHKRNTEAFF	TGTGCCAGCAGCCACGGACACAAGAGGAACACTGAAGCTTTCTTT
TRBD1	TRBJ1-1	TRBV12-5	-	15	CASGLGTGGNTEAFF	TGTGCTAGTGGTTTGGGGACAGGGGGGAACACTGAAGCTTTCTTT
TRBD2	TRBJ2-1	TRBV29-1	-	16	CSVKPPPSGGPGEQFF	TGCAGCGTCAAACCTCCTCCCAGCGGGGGGCCGGGTGAGCAGTTCTTC
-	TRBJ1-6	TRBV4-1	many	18	CASSQFLQGGDSNSPLHF	TGCGCCAGCAGCCAATTTTTGCAGGGTGGAGATTCGAATTCACCCCTCCACTTT
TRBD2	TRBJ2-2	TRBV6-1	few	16	CASRSSGTGGTGELFF	TGTGCCAGCAGGTCTAGCGGGACCGGGGGCACCGGGGAGCTGTTTTTT
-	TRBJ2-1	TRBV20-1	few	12	CSASTRHGEQFF	TGCAGTGCTTCGACCAGACATGGTGAGCAGTTCTTC
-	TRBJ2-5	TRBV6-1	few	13	CASSKQGWETQYF	TGTGCCAGCAGTAAACAGGGTTGGGAGACCCAGTACTTC
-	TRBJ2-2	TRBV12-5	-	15	CASGLGLANTGELFF	TGTGCTAGTGGTTTGGGTCTTGCGAACACCGGGGAGCTGTTTTTT
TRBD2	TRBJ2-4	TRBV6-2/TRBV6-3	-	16	CASRPTSLRAKNIQYF	TGTGCCAGCAGACCGACTAGCTTAAGAGCCAAAAACATTCAGTACTTC
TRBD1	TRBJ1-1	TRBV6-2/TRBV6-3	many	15	CASSLTGVRNTEAFF	TGTGCCAGCAGCCTCACAGGGGTTCGAAACACTGAAGCTTTCTTT
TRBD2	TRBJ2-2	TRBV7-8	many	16	CASSLEAGVGTGELFF	TGTGCCAGCAGCTTAGAGGCGGGGGTCGGGACCGGGGAGCTGTTTTTT
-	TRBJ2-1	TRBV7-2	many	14	CASSLGVNYNEQFF	TGTGCCAGCAGCTTAGGAGTCAACTACAATGAGCAGTTCTTC
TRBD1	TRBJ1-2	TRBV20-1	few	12	CSANDRGYGYTF	TGCAGTGCAAACGACAGGGGCTATGGCTACACCTTC
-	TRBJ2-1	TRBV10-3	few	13	CAINLGAGGEQFF	TGTGCCATCAATTTAGGAGCAGGCGGTGAGCAGTTCTTC
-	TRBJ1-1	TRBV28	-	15	CASSRKYALRTEAFF	TGTGCCAGCAGCCGAAAGTACGCCTTAAGGACTGAAGCTTTCTTT
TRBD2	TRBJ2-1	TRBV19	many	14	CASSSGGDYNEQFF	TGTGCCAGTAGTAGCGGGGGGGACTACAATGAGCAGTTCTTC
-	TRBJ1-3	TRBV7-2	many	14	CASSLPQQGNTIYF	TGTGCCAGCAGCCTCCCTCAACAGGGAAACACCATATATTTT
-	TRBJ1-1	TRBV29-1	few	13	CSVGAGMNTEAFF	TGCAGCGTTGGGGCAGGTATGAACACTGAAGCTTTCTTT
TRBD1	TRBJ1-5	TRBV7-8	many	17	CASSYQAGTEKSQPQHF	TGTGCCAGCAGCTATCAAGCCGGGACAGAGAAATCTCAGCCCCAGCATTTT
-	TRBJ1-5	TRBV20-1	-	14	CSARDAQGSQPQHF	TGCAGTGCTAGAGATGCCCAGGGCTCTCAGCCCCAGCATTTT
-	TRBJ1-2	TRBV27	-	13	CASSLLPSYGYTF	TGTGCCAGCAGTTTACTGCCCAGCTATGGCTACACCTTC
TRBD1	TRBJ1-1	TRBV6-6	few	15	CASSSQDRGGTEAFF	TGTGCCAGCAGCTCCCAGGACAGGGGGGGGACTGAAGCTTTCTTT
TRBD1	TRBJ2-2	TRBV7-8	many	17	CASSLGGGAYERGELFF	TGTGCCAGCAGCTTAGGAGGGGGCGCCTACGAACGAGGGGAGCTGTTTTTT
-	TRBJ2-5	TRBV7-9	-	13	CASSLGPLETQYF	TGTGCCAGCAGCTTAGGACCTTTAGAGACCCAGTACTTC
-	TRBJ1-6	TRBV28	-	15	CASRPSTGLGSPLHF	TGTGCCAGCAGACCCTCAACGGGGTTGGGTTCACCCCTCCACTTT
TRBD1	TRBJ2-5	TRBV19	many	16	CASSIVRDRGGETQYF	TGTGCCAGTAGTATAGTCCGGGACAGGGGCGGAGAGACCCAGTACTTC